One sample yielded the 30 T cell receptor beta chains listed below, sequenced in a study of T cells in Graves' hyperthyroidism and ophthalmopathy. TCR beta CDR3 regions were amplified from RNA. With the HTBI primer set, the TCR CDR3 went through a first round of RT-PCR. Using its own MiXCR run on the multiplex PCR reads, TCRdb lists one record per CDR3 protein. The sample lists hundreds of thousands of distinct CDR3 sequences; roughly 18% were seen once. The sequenced sample consisted of blood. The receptors were sampled from a young woman with Graves' ophthalmopathy.

This clonotype was found many times. The chain employs TRBV5-1 and TRBJ2-2, with 7 bases aligning to TRBD1. The germline V gene has CDR1 SGHRS and CDR2 YFSETQ. The CDR3 has 14 residues. V was pared by 3 bases and J by 5 bases, with 4 bases of the junction left unmatched. The CDR3 protein is CASSYDRVTGELFF. The CDR3 nucleotides are TGCGCCAGCAGCTACGACAGGGTAACCGGGGAGCTGTTTTTT. Using reference TRBV5-1 and TRBJ2-2 for the parts outside the CDR3, the full variable domain is KAGVTQTPRYLIKTRGQQVTLSCSPISGHRSVSWYQQTPGQGLQFLFEYFSETQRNKGNFPGRFSGRQFSNSRSEMNVSTLELGDSALYLCASSYDRVTGELFFGEGSRLTVL.

This clonotype appeared a few times. The gene calls are TRBV5-5 and TRBJ2-5; 13 positions agree with TRBD2. Germline V gives CDR1 SGHKS, CDR2 YYEKEE (reference sequence). The trim removed 6 bases at V and 5 bases at J, leaving 10 bases unmatched. This CDR3 contains 16 residues. CDR3 amino acids: CASTWTSGGPGETQYF. In nucleotides, the CDR3 is TGTGCCAGCACCTGGACTAGCGGGGGTCCGGGCGAGACCCAGTACTTC.

In this sample, this clonotype turned up a few times. Here the CDR3 reads CASRRGDSLGEQFF. CDR3 DNA sequence: TGTGCCAGTAGGCGCGGGGACAGTCTTGGGGAGCAGTTCTTC. The chain recombines TRBV19 with TRBJ2-1, with a tentative D call TRBD1 (7 bases). The CDR3 runs to 14 residues. Between the trimmed V and J ends, which lost 6 bases and 10 bases, there was a span of 19 bases. Germline values: CDR1 LNHDA, CDR2 SQIVND (reference sequence).

A remark on this clonotype: A much larger clone differs from this one at a single base, so this may be a read error. This chain joins TRBV5-1 and TRBJ2-7; TRBD1 might be the D (5 bases). V was pared by 6 bases and J by 1 base, with 14 bases between. Germline CDR1 and CDR2: SGHRS and YFSETQ. The CDR3 runs to 14 residues. DNA for the CDR3: TGCGCCAGCAACCCCGGACACTTTTCCTACGAGCAGTACTTC. The encoded protein is CASNPGHFSYEQYF.

This clonotype was recorded at least ten times. The chain joins TRBV11-2 to TRBJ2-3; D gene unclear. The CDR3 spans 16 residues. The V end lost 1 base, the J end lost 2 bases, and 13 bases lay between the germline ends. Germline V gene sequence: CDR1 SGHAT, CDR2 FQNNGV. The CDR3 region is CASSLAVNIFTDTQYF. The CDR3 bases are TGTGCCAGCAGCTTAGCAGTCAACATTTTCACAGATACGCAGTATTTT. The whole variable domain, filled in from reference TRBV11-2 and TRBJ2-3, reads EAGVAQSPRYKIIEKRQSVAFWCNPISGHATLYWYQQILGQGPKLLIQFQNNGVVDDSQLPKDRFSAERLKGVDSTLKIQPAKLEDSAVYLCASSLAVNIFTDTQYFGPGTRLTVL.

This clonotype has ten or more counts. The CDR3, as DNA: TGTGCCTGGAGTGTACGACTAGCGGGAGACAATGAGCAGTTCTTC. This translates into CAWSVRLAGDNEQFF. The V gene is TRBV30, the J gene TRBJ2-1; TRBD2 aligns across 12 bases. The length of the CDR3 is 15 residues. Germline CDR1 GTSNPN, CDR2 SVGIG (reference sequence). Trimming took 0 bases from V and 5 from J; bases not matched to a gene: 2. The variable domain in full, completed from reference TRBV30 and TRBJ2-1, reads SQTIHQWPATLVQPVGSPLSLECTVEGTSNPNLYWYRQAAGRGLQLLFYSVGIGQISSEVPQNLSASRPQDRQFILSSKKLLLSDSGFYLCAWSVRLAGDNEQFFGPGTRLTVL.

This clonotype was detected only a few times. CDR3 DNA: TGTGCCAGCAGTTTAGGTCTTCCCCGTAGCAATCAGCCCCAGCATTTT. This gives the protein CASSLGLPRSNQPQHF. This chain connects TRBV12-3 or TRBV12-4 to TRBJ1-5, with D unresolved. V was shortened by 1 base and J by 0 bases, with 10 bases between the two germline ends. This CDR3 is 16 amino acids long.

This clonotype was seen only a few times. The rearrangement uses TRBV7-6 and TRBJ2-7, with D possibly matching TRBD2 (5 bases). This CDR3 is built from 15 residues. V was clipped by 1 base and J by 6 bases, with 16 bases between them. The V gene's germline CDR1 is SGHVS and CDR2 FNYEAQ. The CDR3 protein is CASSLVPGSIGEQYF. The DNA of the CDR3 is TGTGCCAGCAGCTTAGTCCCGGGATCAATAGGCGAGCAGTACTTC.

This chain uses TRBV10-3 with TRBJ1-3, with unresolved D. Germline CDR1 and CDR2: ENHRY and SYGVKD. V lost 2 bases to trimming and J lost 0 bases, with 8 bases between them. The CDR3 extends over 15 amino acids. The CDR3 loop reads CAISEPGISGNTIYF. The CDR3 coding sequence is TGTGCCATCAGTGAGCCGGGGATCTCTGGAAACACCATATATTTT.

At least ten counts were recorded for this clonotype. The gene calls are TRBV28 and TRBJ2-7; D may be TRBD1 (6 bases). Looked up from germline, CDR1 is MDHEN and CDR2 is SYDVKM. The length of the CDR3 is 12 residues. V was clipped by 7 bases and J by 7 bases, with 14 bases between them. CDR3 nucleotide sequence: TGTGCCAGCAAAGAGGGGGTTAGGGAGCAGTACTTC. The encoded protein is CASKEGVREQYF.

This clonotype turned up a few times. The chain joins TRBV4-1 to TRBJ1-1, with D perhaps TRBD1 (6 bases). Germline CDR1 MGHRA, CDR2 YSYEKL. Trimming shortened V by 2 bases and J by 0 bases, and 10 bases separated the two germline ends. This CDR3 contains 15 residues. CDR3 nucleotide sequence: TGCGCCAGCAGCCAATTACAGGGTATGAACACTGAAGCTTTCTTT. Translated, it gives CASSQLQGMNTEAFF.

Ten or more counts support this clonotype. V usage is TRBV7-2 and J usage is TRBJ2-7; 7 bases line up with TRBD2. V lost 1 base, J lost 5 bases, and 11 bases stayed unmatched. CDR1 and CDR2 (germline): SGHTA, FQGNSA. The CDR3 totals 16 residues. CDR3 sequence reads: CASSLVPAGPFNEQYF. The CDR3 DNA reads as TGTGCCAGCAGCTTAGTCCCAGCGGGACCCTTTAACGAGCAGTACTTC.

CDR3 sequence reads: CASSPGLAGAGGGTQYF. The CDR3, as DNA: TGTGCCAGCAGCCCCGGACTAGCGGGGGCAGGGGGTGGGACGCAGTATTTT. The genes are TRBV5-8 and TRBJ2-3; 13 bases line up with TRBD2. Losses at the gene ends were 4 bases for V and 9 bases for J; bases not matched to a gene: 14. Germline assignment: CDR1 SGHTS and CDR2 YDEGEE. The CDR3 runs 17 residues.

Many counts were recorded for this clonotype. The chain links TRBV30 to TRBJ1-4; no clear D. The CDR3 has 12 amino acids. Germline assignment: CDR1 GTSNPN and CDR2 SVGIG (reference sequence). Trimming removed 0 bases from V and 8 bases from J, with 7 bases in between. This CDR3 reads CAWSVQSEKLFF. The CDR3 region has the DNA TGTGCCTGGAGTGTACAGTCGGAAAAACTGTTTTTT.

This clonotype was seen ten or more times. The chain employs TRBV12-3 or TRBV12-4 and TRBJ2-7; perhaps TRBD1 as D (5 bases). Trimming stripped 1 base from V and 0 bases from J, with 10 bases between. CDR3 length: 15 amino acids. The DNA of the CDR3 is TGTGCCAGCAGTTTAGACAGGTACCCCTCCTACGAGCAGTACTTC. Its protein product is CASSLDRYPSYEQYF.

A word on this clonotype: This may come from a read error, since a much larger clone is one base off. The chain combines TRBV11-3 with TRBJ1-1; D unresolved. This CDR3 contains 13 residues. The ends were cut back, 6 bases at V and 8 bases at J, with 16 bases in the middle. Germline lookup yields CDR1 SGHNT and CDR2 YENEEA. The CDR3 DNA is TGTGCCAGCAGTTTTAACGCGGCCACCGAAGCTTTCTTT. It is translated as CASSFNAATEAFF.

In this sample, this clonotype turned up many times. The J gene is TRBJ2-3, the V gene TRBV27, with 9 positions matching TRBD2. Germline CDR1 is MNHEY and CDR2 is SMNVEV (reference sequence). The trim removed 6 bases at V and 5 bases at J, leaving 6 bases unmatched. This CDR3 is built from 14 residues. The CDR3 spells CASSTRRGGDTQYF. The CDR3 DNA is TGTGCCAGCAGCACTAGGCGGGGGGGAGATACGCAGTATTTT.

This clonotype was seen more than once but under ten times. The J gene is TRBJ1-3, the V gene TRBV28; the D is unclear. The V gene lost 6 bases and the J gene lost 4 bases, with 16 bases spanning the gap. Germline V gene data show CDR1 as MDHEN and CDR2 as SYDVKM. CDR3 length: 15 amino acids. CDR3 DNA sequence: TGTGCCAGCAGACGGAGGGTACGGGTGGGAAACACCATATATTTT. Encoded protein: CASRRRVRVGNTIYF.

This clonotype was detected many times. The V gene is TRBV5-4, the J gene TRBJ2-1, with unresolved D. The length of the CDR3 is 12 residues. V was shortened by 0 bases and J by 7 bases, with 5 bases between the two germline ends. The germline V gene encodes CDR1 SGHNT and CDR2 YYREEE (reference sequence). The CDR3 region is CASSLAQNEQFF. For the CDR3, the DNA is TGTGCCAGCAGCTTGGCCCAGAATGAGCAGTTCTTC.

This clonotype was recorded many times. The chain combines TRBV28 with TRBJ2-1; no definite D call. Trimming left V 5 bases short and J 7 bases short, with 9 bases between. Germline V gives CDR1 MDHEN, CDR2 SYDVKM. The CDR3 is made up of 12 amino acids. In nucleotides, the CDR3 is TGTGCCAGCAGTCCGGAAATAAATGAGCAGTTCTTC. It codes for CASSPEINEQFF. Looking up the rest from reference TRBV28 and TRBJ2-1 gives the full variable domain: DVKVTQSSRYLVKRTGEKVFLECVQDMDHENMFWYRQDPGLGLRLIYFSYDVKMKEKGDIPEGYSVSREKKERFSLILESASTNQTSMYLCASSPEINEQFFGPGTRLTVL.

The J gene is TRBJ1-6, the V gene TRBV30, with D maybe TRBD1 (6 bases). CDR3 length: 16 amino acids. V gave up 3 bases and J gave up 6 bases, with 18 bases separating them. Germline V CDR1 and CDR2: GTSNPN, SVGIG (reference sequence). CDR3 region: CAWSPPRGAGNSPLHF. The CDR3 DNA reads as TGTGCCTGGAGCCCCCCGCGGGGGGCTGGTAATTCACCCCTCCACTTT.

The table lists this clonotype with many counts. This chain links TRBV12-3 or TRBV12-4 with TRBJ2-7; TRBD2 agrees at 8 bases. Trimming at V came to 7 bases and at J to 6 bases, leaving 8 bases not matched to a gene. The CDR3 is 13 residues long. The CDR3 spells CASKPGLVGEQYF. The CDR3 coding sequence is TGTGCCAGCAAACCGGGACTAGTGGGCGAGCAGTACTTC.

The gene calls are TRBV6-5 and TRBJ2-5, with a weak D call TRBD1 (5 bases). CDR1 MNHEY and CDR2 SVGAGI come from the germline V gene. CDR3 length: 11 residues. The ends were cut back, 2 bases at V and 13 bases at J, with 11 bases in the middle. This CDR3 reads CASSYVGQGYF. The CDR3 DNA reads TGTGCCAGCAGTTACGTTGGCCAGGGGTACTTC.

The table lists this clonotype with many counts. The gene calls are TRBV27 and TRBJ1-1; D is perhaps TRBD1 (5 bases). V dropped 4 bases and J dropped 6 bases, with 15 bases sitting between them. This CDR3 region has 14 residues. CDR1 MNHEY and CDR2 SMNVEV come from the germline V gene (reference sequence). CDR3 DNA sequence: TGTGCCAGCAGTTGGGGGGTCCCCTCTGCTGAAGCTTTCTTT. Protein sequence: CASSWGVPSAEAFF.

This clonotype was recorded a few times. The rearrangement joins TRBV24-1 to TRBJ1-5; a possible D gene is TRBD1 (5 bases). The CDR3 is 13 residues long. Germline CDR1 and CDR2: KGHDR and SFDVKD. V dropped 4 bases and J dropped 7 bases, with 10 bases sitting between them. The CDR3: CATSDQGFQPQHF. For the CDR3, the DNA is TGTGCCACCAGTGACCAGGGATTCCAGCCCCAGCATTTT.

The rearrangement uses TRBV6-2 or TRBV6-3 and TRBJ2-1; 9 nucleotides agree with TRBD2. This CDR3 comprises 14 residues. Germline CDR1 MNHEY, CDR2 SVGEGT. With V trimmed by 6 bases and J by 9 bases, 9 bases remained unmatched. CDR3 in amino acids: CASRSSGRGGEQFF. The CDR3 nucleotides read TGTGCCAGCAGAAGTAGCGGGAGAGGAGGTGAGCAGTTCTTC.

This clonotype was counted ten times or more. This chain joins TRBV6-1 and TRBJ2-5, with 7 nucleotides matching TRBD2. The CDR3 sequence is 16 residues long. V lost 0 bases, J lost 5 bases, and 9 bases stayed unmatched. Germline CDR1 and CDR2: MNHNS and SASEGT. The CDR3 loop is CASSEAAGLVGETQYF. CDR3 nucleotides: TGTGCCAGCAGTGAAGCCGCTGGACTAGTCGGGGAGACCCAGTACTTC.

This clonotype was recorded at least ten times. The chain is built from TRBV7-2 and TRBJ2-7, with TRBD2 matching 10 bases. CDR1 SGHTA and CDR2 FQGNSA come from the germline V gene. This CDR3 contains 15 residues. V was pared by 2 bases and J by 3 bases, with 4 bases of the junction left unmatched. CDR3 in amino acids: CASSLKRGGYYEQYF. CDR3 DNA: TGTGCCAGCAGCTTAAAGCGGGGGGGATACTACGAGCAGTACTTC.

The J gene is TRBJ2-7, the V gene TRBV11-2, with a tentative D call TRBD2 (6 bases). The CDR3 consists of 15 residues. Germline assignment: CDR1 SGHAT and CDR2 FQNNGV. V lost 5 bases and J lost 1, with 15 bases in between. CDR3 in amino acids: CASSPSWAGSYEQYF. In DNA, the CDR3 is TGTGCCAGCAGCCCCAGTTGGGCGGGGTCCTACGAGCAGTACTTC.

This chain joins TRBV12-3 or TRBV12-4 and TRBJ1-5; 8 nucleotides line up with TRBD1. The CDR3 contains 16 residues. The V gene end was trimmed by 6 bases and the J gene end by 0 bases; junction bases not matched to a gene: 7. CDR3 nucleotide sequence: TGTGCCAGCAGCCGCGGGACAGGAACTAGCAATCAGCCCCAGCATTTT. Amino acids: CASSRGTGTSNQPQHF.